Given below is one T cell receptor (beta chain) in context. The antigen it recognizes is unknown. Base qualities are not provided; no much larger clone lies one nucleotide away. Participants in the prospective study were aged about 18 to 95 years, lived in some 24 United States geographic areas, and enrolled through a virtual design. In the prospective study, cohorts were assigned on the basis of participant-reported clinical history obtained from a screening survey and a study questionnaire. Recovered participants in ImmuneRACE Cohort 3 were defined by two consecutive negative NP/OP PCR tests, clearance by a healthcare professional, or resolution of symptoms. In the prospective study, whole blood, serum and a nasopharyngeal or oropharyngeal swab were collected from each participant by mobile phlebotomists. Prospective study participants could optionally give additional blood draws and questionnaires over an approximately 2-month period. Prospective study blood samples were shipped either frozen or at room temperature before DNA extraction.

This specimen belongs to a study of blood T cell repertoires in COVID-19 (dated by TCRdb to between 2020 and 2021). About the full investigation: The collaborator samples originated in the United States, Italy and Spain and spanned the acute and convalescent phases of COVID-19. Sample metadata almost always included a de-identified subject ID, COVID-19 status, age in years and sex. Samples came from the ongoing ImmuneRACE study (first 160 participants) plus 1,254 subjects from 6 global collaborators. The material from the prospective study consisted of cDNA or gDNA derived from T cells, B-cell-depleted T cells, or PBMCs. Where HLA class I and class II types were available, the types were taken from metadata supplied by the sample provider, not from assay-based typing. Deeply sampled blood TCRbeta repertoires from subjects exposed to, actively infected with, or recovered from COVID-19 were included in the dataset. The repertoires were released in a freely available public database meant as a resource for research on the immune response to SARS-CoV-2. The full study reports these points: The amount of clinical and demographic metadata varied by source and participant and was provided uncurated.

TCRbeta CDR3 regions were amplified from genomic DNA using the immunoSEQ Assay, a bias-controlled multiplex PCR. On the study's bioinformatics: The number of nucleated cells in each sample was estimated by amplification of reference gene primers within the assay. Sequence reads were collapsed and filtered to measure the absolute abundance of every unique TCRbeta CDR3 rearrangement. For each sample, productive Simpson clonality was calculated as the square root of Simpson's diversity index over productive rearrangements. TCRdb obtained this table from immuneACCESS and retained in-frame rearrangements with V and J assigned. These tables miss some clones; where compared with another copy, unresolved V genes account for less than half of the shortfall, and the remainder is unexplained. V, J and clone size reflect that table, while D and trimming were determined from the DNA. This sample is represented by a few hundred thousand clones; around 87% of them were singletons. The ten most abundant clones make up about a tenth of the sample.

The CDR1 and CDR2 encoded by the germline V gene are KGHDR and SFDVKD. V is clipped by 5 bases and J by 2 bases, and the sequence between their germline boundaries is 7 bases long. The CDR3 starts with the cysteine, ends with the phenylalanine, and has 13 residues. The kept DNA is CDR3 alone, 39 bases in frame from the first base. The receptor chain draws on TRBV24-1 and TRBJ2-3; possibly the D gene is TRBD1, per 6 matching bases. The sample comprised PBMCs or T cells enriched from blood (not recorded which). The sequence came from a woman between 45 and 65 years old who had recovered from COVID-19. The CDR3 is CATSGTATDTQYF. The nucleotide sequence is TGTGCCACCAGTGGGACAGCCACAGATACGCAGTATTTT.